These 27 T cell receptor beta chains originate from one sample sequenced in a study of blood T cell repertoires in COVID-19. Produced via immunoSEQ multiplex PCR; TCRdb's table is partial and in-frame only. The repertoire has 200,000 or so clones, almost 85% of them found once; the top ten carry 4.5% to 5.5%. The source material was peripheral blood. Every receptor here comes from an older woman with active or convalescent COVID-19.

The rearrangement links TRBV30 to TRBJ2-5; D not resolved. Trimming stripped 0 bases from V and 2 bases from J, with 4 bases between. Germline V gene data show CDR1 as GTSNPN and CDR2 as SVGIG (reference sequence). CDR3 size: 12 residues. In DNA, the CDR3 is TGTGCCTGGAGTGTAGCGCAAGAGACCCAGTACTTC. Translation: CAWSVAQETQYF.

This sequence joins TRBV9 and TRBJ2-3; TRBD1 is a possible D gene (6 bases). CDR1 is SGDLS and CDR2 is YYNGEE in the germline V gene. CDR3 length equals 16 residues. V lost 2 bases and J lost 0, with 13 bases in between. CDR3 in DNA: TGTGCCAGCAGCGTCCGACAGGCCACTAGCACAGATACGCAGTATTTT. Its translation is CASSVRQATSTDTQYF.

The CDR3 coding sequence is TGTGCCAGTAGTATTACCGGGACAGGGCCCCAAAACATTCAGTACTTC. It is translated as CASSITGTGPQNIQYF. The J gene is TRBJ2-4, the V gene TRBV19; TRBD1 matches at 9 bases. This CDR3 is 16 amino acids long. The trim removed 3 bases at V and 5 bases at J, leaving 8 bases unmatched. Germline lookup yields CDR1 LNHDA and CDR2 SQIVND (reference sequence). Full variable domain (outside the CDR3, taken from reference TRBV19 and TRBJ2-4): DGGITQSPKYLFRKEGQNVTLSCEQNLNHDAMYWYRQDPGQGLRLIYYSQIVNDFQKGDIAEGYSVSREKKESFPLTVTSAQKNPTAFYLCASSITGTGPQNIQYFGAGTRLSVL.

The V and J genes are TRBV29-1 and TRBJ2-1; D perhaps matches TRBD1 (6 bases). V lost 0 bases and J lost 3, with 9 bases in between. CDR1 SQVTM and CDR2 ANQGSEA come from the germline V gene. This CDR3 region has 14 residues. The CDR3 is CSVEEGHIYNEQFF. DNA of the CDR3: TGCAGCGTTGAAGAGGGACACATCTACAATGAGCAGTTCTTC.

The chain has TRBV5-1 and TRBJ2-5; 8 bases line up with TRBD2. CDR1 and CDR2 (germline): SGHRS, YFSETQ. J was trimmed by 1 base and V by 4 bases; bases with no gene match: 0. CDR3 length equals 13 residues. CDR3 in DNA: TGCGCCAGCAGCCGGGAGGGCCAAGAGACCCAGTACTTC. Protein sequence: CASSREGQETQYF.

In this sample, this clone turned up a few times. The chain couples TRBV27 to TRBJ2-3; D gene uncertain. V lost 5 bases, J lost 7 bases, and 4 bases lay in between. Germline values: CDR1 MNHEY, CDR2 SMNVEV (reference sequence). This CDR3 region has 10 residues. CDR3 DNA: TGTGCCAGCAGTCCAAATACGCAGTATTTT. Protein: CASSPNTQYF.

In this sample, this clone turned up a few times. This chain joins TRBV12-3 or TRBV12-4 and TRBJ1-3; D gene unclear. The CDR3 covers 13 residues. V gave up 8 bases and J gave up 4 bases, with 12 bases separating them. The CDR3 DNA reads TGTGCCAGCGCCCCCCAGACAGGAAACACCATATATTTT. It translates to CASAPQTGNTIYF.

This chain connects TRBV6-5 to TRBJ1-3; tentatively, D is TRBD1 (6 bases). V shed 2 bases and J shed 2 bases, with 13 bases lying between them. The CDR3 consists of 16 residues. Germline V lookup: CDR1 MNHEY, CDR2 SVGAGI. CDR3 DNA sequence: TGTGCCAGCAGTTACGGGTCGGGGGGCCCTGGAAACACCATATATTTT. Translation: CASSYGSGGPGNTIYF.

J is TRBJ2-7 and V is TRBV5-4, with 9 bases fitting TRBD2. This CDR3 contains 13 residues. CDR1 and CDR2 from the germline V gene are SGHNT and YYREEE (reference sequence). Losses at the gene ends were 4 bases for V and 5 bases for J; bases not matched to a gene: 4. The DNA for the CDR3 is TGTGCCAGCAGCCCGAGCGGGAGGAACGAGCAGTACTTC. Protein product: CASSPSGRNEQYF.

The genes are TRBV19 and TRBJ2-2; D possibly corresponds to TRBD1 (5 bases). Germline lookup yields CDR1 LNHDA and CDR2 SQIVND (reference sequence). V was pared by 3 bases and J by 5 bases, with 13 bases between. There are 15 residues in the CDR3. The CDR3 region is CASSIHPAGTGELFF. In nucleotides, the CDR3 is TGTGCCAGTAGTATTCATCCGGCAGGGACCGGGGAGCTGTTTTTT.

The rearrangement uses TRBV2 and TRBJ2-3, with 14 bases matching TRBD2. Germline V gene lookup returns CDR1 SNHLY and CDR2 FYNNEI. This CDR3 region has 15 residues. V lost 4 bases to trimming and J lost 6 bases; unmatched junction nucleotides: 3. The CDR3 nucleotides read TGTGCCAGCAGTGGGACTAGCGGGAGGACGGATACGCAGTATTTT. Protein sequence: CASSGTSGRTDTQYF. Complete variable domain (other parts from reference TRBV2 and TRBJ2-3): EPEVTQTPSHQVTQMGQEVILRCVPISNHLYFYWYRQILGQKVEFLVSFYNNEISEKSEIFDDQFSVERPDGSNFTLKIRSTKLEDSAMYFCASSGTSGRTDTQYFGPGTRLTVL.

Turning to this clone: At one of its ends the junction is not consistent with the germline gene, which may arise from a read error. The chain recombines TRBV10-3 with TRBJ2-1; D might be TRBD2 (6 bases). CDR1 is ENHRY and CDR2 is SYGVKD in the germline V gene. This CDR3 is built from 16 residues. CDR3: CAIGESRGGAYNEQFF. The CDR3 nucleotides are TGTGCCATCGGTGAGTCTCGGGGAGGCGCGTACAATGAGCAGTTCTTC.

The genes are TRBV2 and TRBJ2-3; TRBD1 matches at 8 bases. Trimming cost V 6 bases and J 2 bases; bases outside gene matches: 4. This CDR3 contains 14 residues. Germline assignment: CDR1 SNHLY and CDR2 FYNNEI. The CDR3 sequence is CASRVGQATDTQYF. CDR3 DNA: TGTGCCAGCAGAGTGGGACAGGCCACAGATACGCAGTATTTT.

This chain uses TRBV29-1 with TRBJ2-1; weak D call: TRBD1 (5 bases). In germline, CDR1 is SQVTM, CDR2 ANQGSEA. Trimming took 2 bases from V and 9 from J, leaving 14 bases between them. CDR3 length: 13 amino acids. The DNA for the CDR3 is TGCAGCGTTGAAATGCTAGATAGGGGTGAGCAGTTCTTC. Translation: CSVEMLDRGEQFF.

The table lists this clone with a count of one. The chain combines TRBV7-8 with TRBJ2-7; possible D gene TRBD1, 5 bases. The CDR3 spans 15 residues. Germline V gene lookup returns CDR1 SGHVS and CDR2 FQNEAQ. V lost 2 bases and J lost 4, with 15 bases in between. CDR3 sequence: CASSLYQGSNYEQYF. Written as DNA, the CDR3 is TGTGCCAGCAGCTTATACCAGGGCAGCAATTACGAGCAGTACTTC.

The rearrangement joins TRBV5-1 to TRBJ2-5; 9 bases agree with TRBD2. V shed 5 bases and J 2 bases; nucleotides not matched to a gene: 7. Germline V gene lookup returns CDR1 SGHRS and CDR2 YFSETQ. This CDR3 is 15 amino acids long. The CDR3 loop reads CASSPGTSLQETQYF. CDR3 nucleotide sequence: TGCGCCAGCAGTCCCGGGACTAGCTTACAAGAGACCCAGTACTTC.

This clone was detected only a few times. The chain couples TRBV7-9 to TRBJ2-3, with 8 positions matching TRBD2. CDR3 length equals 15 residues. Germline CDR1 and CDR2: SEHNR and FQNEAQ (reference sequence). The J segment lost 4 bases and the V segment lost 1 base, leaving 4 bases of the junction unmatched. The CDR3 sequence: CASSLDPSGSDTQYF. CDR3 nucleotide sequence: TGTGCCAGCAGCTTAGATCCTAGCGGGTCAGATACGCAGTATTTT.

The chain links TRBV28 to TRBJ2-7; D may be TRBD2 (5 bases). There are 14 residues in the CDR3. CDR1 and CDR2 from the germline V gene are MDHEN and SYDVKM. Deletions cut 6 bases from V and 6 bases from J, with 18 bases between. In DNA, the CDR3 is TGTGCCAGCAGATTGCGGAGCGGATTCCTCGAGCAGTACTTC. This gives the protein CASRLRSGFLEQYF.

The rearrangement joins TRBV15 to TRBJ1-1; D might be TRBD1 (5 bases). The germline gives CDR1 LNHNV, CDR2 YYDKDF (reference sequence). This CDR3 has 14 residues. The V end lost 1 base, the J end lost 4 bases, and 10 bases lay between the germline ends. The chain's CDR3 is CATSRGFRGTEAFF. The CDR3 DNA follows: TGTGCCACCAGCAGAGGGTTTAGGGGCACTGAAGCTTTCTTT.

This chain's CDR3 is CASSVSGQGYTEAFF. CDR3 nucleotide sequence: TGCGCCAGCAGCGTATCGGGACAGGGGTACACTGAAGCTTTCTTT. The chain recombines TRBV5-1 with TRBJ1-1; 10 nucleotides line up with TRBD1. The V gene end was trimmed by 4 bases and the J gene end by 3 bases; junction bases not matched to a gene: 6. Germline V gene data show CDR1 as SGHRS and CDR2 as YFSETQ. The CDR3 consists of 15 residues.

The V and J genes are TRBV7-3 and TRBJ2-3, with D possibly TRBD2 on 6 matching bases. Trimming removed 4 bases at V and 3 bases at J, with 17 bases between. The CDR3 length is 16 residues. Germline-derived CDR1 and CDR2 are SGHTA and FQGTGA. CDR3: CASSYERVQGTDTQYF. The CDR3 region has the DNA TGTGCCAGCAGCTACGAGCGGGTCCAGGGAACAGATACGCAGTATTTT.

J is TRBJ2-1 and V is TRBV5-1; tentatively, D is TRBD1 (6 bases). V gave up 0 bases and J gave up 9 bases, with 13 bases separating them. This CDR3 is built from 14 residues. Germline-derived CDR1 and CDR2 are SGHRS and YFSETQ. In DNA form, the CDR3 reads TGCGCCAGCAGCTTGGACAGGGTAGTCGGTGAGCAGTTCTTC. Its translation is CASSLDRVVGEQFF.

The genes are TRBV3-1 (or the pseudogene TRBV3-2) and TRBJ2-1; weak D call: TRBD2 (6 bases). V was trimmed by 4 bases and J by 5 bases, leaving 12 bases between them. The CDR3 covers 14 residues. Germline V gene lookup returns CDR1 LGHDT and CDR2 YNNKEL (reference sequence). CDR3 region: CASSRGDANNEQFF. DNA for the CDR3: TGTGCCAGCAGCCGGGGGGACGCCAACAATGAGCAGTTCTTC.

The chain is built from TRBV15 and TRBJ2-7; 7 bases are shared with TRBD2. There are 15 residues in the CDR3. V shed 3 bases and J 3 bases; nucleotides not matched to a gene: 8. Looked up from germline, CDR1 is LNHNV and CDR2 is YYDKDF (reference sequence). The CDR3 loop is CATSRERDARYEQYF. The CDR3 DNA sequence: TGTGCCACCAGCAGGGAGCGGGATGCCCGCTACGAGCAGTACTTC.

The chain combines TRBV28 with TRBJ2-5; D is uncertain. Germline V CDR1 and CDR2: MDHEN, SYDVKM. There are 14 residues in the CDR3. Trimming removed 2 bases from V and 2 bases from J, with 9 bases in between. The CDR3 DNA reads TGTGCCAGCAGTTTACAGGCTGATCAAGAGACCCAGTACTTC. Encoded protein: CASSLQADQETQYF. Full variable domain (missing parts from reference TRBV28 and TRBJ2-5): DVKVTQSSRYLVKRTGEKVFLECVQDMDHENMFWYRQDPGLGLRLIYFSYDVKMKEKGDIPEGYSVSREKKERFSLILESASTNQTSMYLCASSLQADQETQYFGPGTRLLVL.

This chain links TRBV7-2 with TRBJ2-7; D may be TRBD1 (5 bases). In germline, CDR1 is SGHTA, CDR2 FQGNSA. The V end lost 5 bases, the J end lost 1 base, and 9 bases lay between the germline ends. CDR3 length: 13 amino acids. CDR3 sequence: CASSKDSSYEQYF. The CDR3 nucleotides are TGTGCCAGCAGCAAAGACAGTTCCTACGAGCAGTACTTC.

This clone was seen a single time. The CDR3 DNA reads TGTGCCAGTACACAGTACAATGAGCAGTTCTTC. It is translated as CASTQYNEQFF. This sequence joins TRBV19 and TRBJ2-1; D is unclear. The CDR3 sequence is 11 residues long. In germline, CDR1 is LNHDA, CDR2 SQIVND (reference sequence). The ends were cut back, 7 bases at V and 4 bases at J, with 5 bases in the middle.